The entry below describes one TCR beta chain. Its target is not known. The data belong to a study of immune evolution from preneoplasia to lung adenocarcinoma. Study-wide results and caveats: Highest clonality occurred in KRAS-mutant, not EGFR-mutant or double wild-type, nodules. Clonality was highest in normal lung, lower in later-stage lesions apparently.

Histologic diagnosis was independently verified by two lung pathologists. Nucleic acids came from premalignant or tumor cells enriched by macro-dissection. Clones were read by immunoSEQ multiplex PCR, and TCRdb kept only the in-frame ones, dropping some. This sample has around 3,600 clones, with 76% found just once. The germline V gene has CDR1 LGHNA and CDR2 YNFKEQ. The CDR3 sequence is 15 residues long. Trimming at V came to 6 bases and at J to 3 bases, leaving 5 bases not matched to a gene. The sequenced sample was FFPE minimally invasive lung adenocarcinoma tissue. The source of this sequence is a person aged 65 to 85 with lung adenocarcinoma. This sequence joins TRBV4-2 and TRBJ2-1; 10 nucleotides line up with TRBD2. In nucleotides, the CDR3 is TGTGCCAGCAGTGAAGGACTAGCGGACTACAATGAGCAGTTCTTC. This sequence encodes CASSEGLADYNEQFF.